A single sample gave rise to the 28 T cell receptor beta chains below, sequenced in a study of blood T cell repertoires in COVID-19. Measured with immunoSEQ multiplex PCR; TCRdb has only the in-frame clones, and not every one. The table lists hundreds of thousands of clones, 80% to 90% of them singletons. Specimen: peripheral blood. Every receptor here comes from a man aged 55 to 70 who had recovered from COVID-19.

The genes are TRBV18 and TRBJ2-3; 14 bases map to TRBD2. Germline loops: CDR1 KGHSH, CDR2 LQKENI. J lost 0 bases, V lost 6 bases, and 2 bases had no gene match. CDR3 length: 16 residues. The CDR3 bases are TGTGCCAGCTCTGGACTAGCGGGGGGTAGCACAGATACGCAGTATTTT. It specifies CASSGLAGGSTDTQYF.

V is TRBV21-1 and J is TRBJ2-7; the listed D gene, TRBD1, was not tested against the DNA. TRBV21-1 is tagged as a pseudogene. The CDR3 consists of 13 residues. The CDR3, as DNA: TGTGCCAGCAGTGGCAGGGGCTCCTACGAGCAGTACTTC. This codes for CASSGRGSYEQYF.

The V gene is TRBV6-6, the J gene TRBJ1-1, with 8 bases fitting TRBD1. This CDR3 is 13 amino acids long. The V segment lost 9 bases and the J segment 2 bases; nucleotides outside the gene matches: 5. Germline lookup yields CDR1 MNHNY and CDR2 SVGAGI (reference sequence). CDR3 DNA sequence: TGTGCCAGTTGCGACAGGGGAAACACTGAAGCTTTCTTT. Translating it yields CASCDRGNTEAFF.

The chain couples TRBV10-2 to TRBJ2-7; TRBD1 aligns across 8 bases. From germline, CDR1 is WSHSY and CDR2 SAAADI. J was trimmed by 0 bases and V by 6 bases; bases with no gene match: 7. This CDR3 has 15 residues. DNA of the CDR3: TGCGCCAGCAGCGCACAGGGGGTCAGCTCCTACGAGCAGTACTTC. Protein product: CASSAQGVSSYEQYF.

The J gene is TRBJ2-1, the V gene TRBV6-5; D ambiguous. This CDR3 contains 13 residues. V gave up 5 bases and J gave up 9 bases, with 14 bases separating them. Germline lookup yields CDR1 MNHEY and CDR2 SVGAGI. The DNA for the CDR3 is TGTGCCAGCAGTCAATCCCCAGGTGTTGAGCAGTTCTTC. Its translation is CASSQSPGVEQFF.

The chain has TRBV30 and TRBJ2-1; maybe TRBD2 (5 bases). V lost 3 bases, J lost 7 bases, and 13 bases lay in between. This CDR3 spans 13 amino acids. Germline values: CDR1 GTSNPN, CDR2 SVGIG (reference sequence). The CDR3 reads CAWSSGDLNEQFF. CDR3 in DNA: TGTGCCTGGAGCTCCGGGGATCTGAATGAGCAGTTCTTC.

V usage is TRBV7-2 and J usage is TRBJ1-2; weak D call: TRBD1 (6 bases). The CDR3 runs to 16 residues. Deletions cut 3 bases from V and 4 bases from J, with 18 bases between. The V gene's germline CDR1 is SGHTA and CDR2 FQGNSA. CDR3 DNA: TGTGCCAGCAGCTTGCGGGCTTCGGGGGGCGGCTATGGCTACACCTTC. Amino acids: CASSLRASGGGYGYTF.

CDR3 in amino acids: CASSPPGDTQYF. The CDR3 nucleotides are TGTGCCAGCTCACCACCTGGAGATACCCAGTACTTC. The chain has TRBV18 and TRBJ2-5; unclear D gene. Germline V CDR1 and CDR2: KGHSH, LQKENI. V was trimmed by 0 bases and J by 8 bases, leaving 7 bases between them. The CDR3 is 12 residues long.

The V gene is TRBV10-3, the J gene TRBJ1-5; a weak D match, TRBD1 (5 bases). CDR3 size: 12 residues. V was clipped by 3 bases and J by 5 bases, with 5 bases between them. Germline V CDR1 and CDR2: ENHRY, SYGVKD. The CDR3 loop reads CAISEGDQPQHF. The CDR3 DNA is TGTGCCATCAGTGAAGGGGATCAGCCCCAGCATTTT.

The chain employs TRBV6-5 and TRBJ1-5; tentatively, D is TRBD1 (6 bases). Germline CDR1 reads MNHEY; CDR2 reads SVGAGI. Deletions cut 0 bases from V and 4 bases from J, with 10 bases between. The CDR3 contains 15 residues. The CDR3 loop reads CASSYSGALNQPQHF. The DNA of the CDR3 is TGTGCCAGCAGTTACTCGGGGGCCCTAAATCAGCCCCAGCATTTT.

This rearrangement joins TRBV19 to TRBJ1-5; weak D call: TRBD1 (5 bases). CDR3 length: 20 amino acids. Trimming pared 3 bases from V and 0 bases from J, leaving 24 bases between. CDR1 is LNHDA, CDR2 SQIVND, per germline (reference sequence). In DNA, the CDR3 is TGTGCCAGTAGTATGGGTGGGTCGGGACCAGCGGGGGTTAGCAATCAGCCCCAGCATTTT. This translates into CASSMGGSGPAGVSNQPQHF.

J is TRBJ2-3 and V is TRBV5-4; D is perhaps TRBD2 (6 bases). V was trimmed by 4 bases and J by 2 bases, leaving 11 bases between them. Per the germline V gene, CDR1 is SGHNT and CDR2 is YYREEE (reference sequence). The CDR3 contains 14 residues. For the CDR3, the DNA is TGTGCCAGCAGCCTGGGACTCACCACAGATACGCAGTATTTT. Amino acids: CASSLGLTTDTQYF.

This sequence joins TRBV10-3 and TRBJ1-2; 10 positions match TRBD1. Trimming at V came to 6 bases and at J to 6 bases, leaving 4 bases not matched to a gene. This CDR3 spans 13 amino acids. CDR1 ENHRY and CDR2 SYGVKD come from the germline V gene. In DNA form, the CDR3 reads TGTGCCATCAGGGGGACAGGGGATGATGGCTACACCTTC. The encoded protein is CAIRGTGDDGYTF.

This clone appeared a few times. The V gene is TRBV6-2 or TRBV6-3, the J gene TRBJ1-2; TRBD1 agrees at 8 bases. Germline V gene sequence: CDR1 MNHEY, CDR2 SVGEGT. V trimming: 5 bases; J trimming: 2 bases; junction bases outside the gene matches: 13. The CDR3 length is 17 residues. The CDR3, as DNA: TGTGCCAGCAGTCACGGACAGGGAATAACTTCAAACTATGGCTACACCTTC. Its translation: CASSHGQGITSNYGYTF.

The CDR3 nucleotides read TGTGCCAGCAGCCCCGGAGGGCTGGGACAGGAATACTACGAGCAGTACTTC. It translates to CASSPGGLGQEYYEQYF. This chain links TRBV3-1 (or the pseudogene TRBV3-2) with TRBJ2-7, with 8 nucleotides matching TRBD1. Germline CDR1 is LGHDT and CDR2 is YNNKEL (reference sequence). Trimming cost V 4 bases and J 3 bases; bases outside gene matches: 14. The CDR3 covers 17 residues.

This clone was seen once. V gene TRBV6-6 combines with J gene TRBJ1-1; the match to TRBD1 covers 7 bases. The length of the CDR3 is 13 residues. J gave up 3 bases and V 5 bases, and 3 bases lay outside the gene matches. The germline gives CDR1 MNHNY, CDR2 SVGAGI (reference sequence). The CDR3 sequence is CASSQTGDTEAFF. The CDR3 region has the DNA TGTGCCAGCAGTCAAACAGGGGACACTGAAGCTTTCTTT.

CDR3 amino acids: CASSYSTGEEQYF. The CDR3 DNA follows: TGTGCCAGCAGTTACTCGACAGGTGAGGAGCAGTACTTC. The rearrangement joins TRBV6-5 to TRBJ2-7; D possibly corresponds to TRBD1 (6 bases). Germline CDR1 MNHEY, CDR2 SVGAGI. The CDR3 runs 13 residues. V was clipped by 0 bases and J by 7 bases, with 10 bases between them.

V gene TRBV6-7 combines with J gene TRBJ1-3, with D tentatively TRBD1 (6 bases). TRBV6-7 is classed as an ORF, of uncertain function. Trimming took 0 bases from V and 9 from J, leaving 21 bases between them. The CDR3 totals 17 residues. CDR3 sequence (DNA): TGTGCCAGCAGTTACTCTCCCTCTACAGGGACCATAAGCACCATATATTTT. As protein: CASSYSPSTGTISTIYF.

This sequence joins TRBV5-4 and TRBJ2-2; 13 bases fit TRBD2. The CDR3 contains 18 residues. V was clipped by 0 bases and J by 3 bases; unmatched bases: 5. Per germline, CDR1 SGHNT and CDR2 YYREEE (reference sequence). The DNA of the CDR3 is TGTGCCAGCAGCTTGGTCATAGGACTAGCGGGAGACACCGGGGAGCTGTTTTTT. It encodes CASSLVIGLAGDTGELFF.

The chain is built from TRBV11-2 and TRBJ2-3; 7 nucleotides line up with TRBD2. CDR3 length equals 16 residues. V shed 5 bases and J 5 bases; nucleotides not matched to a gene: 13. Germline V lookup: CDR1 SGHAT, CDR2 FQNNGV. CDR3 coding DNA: TGTGCCAGCAGCGTACATATAGCGGGCGGTGGAGATACGCAGTATTTT. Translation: CASSVHIAGGGDTQYF.

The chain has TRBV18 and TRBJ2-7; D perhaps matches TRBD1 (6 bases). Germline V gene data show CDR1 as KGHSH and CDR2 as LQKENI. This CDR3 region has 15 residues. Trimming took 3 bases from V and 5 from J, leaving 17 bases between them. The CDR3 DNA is TGTGCCAGCTCACCCCCCTCAGGGGAGTTGAACGAGCAGTACTTC. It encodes CASSPPSGELNEQYF.

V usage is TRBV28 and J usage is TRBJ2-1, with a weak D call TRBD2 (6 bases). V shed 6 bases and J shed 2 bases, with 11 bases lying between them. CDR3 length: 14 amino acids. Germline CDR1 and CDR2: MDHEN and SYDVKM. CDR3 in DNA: TGTGCCAGCAGCCTGGGGGGACCCTACAATGAGCAGTTCTTC. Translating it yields CASSLGGPYNEQFF.

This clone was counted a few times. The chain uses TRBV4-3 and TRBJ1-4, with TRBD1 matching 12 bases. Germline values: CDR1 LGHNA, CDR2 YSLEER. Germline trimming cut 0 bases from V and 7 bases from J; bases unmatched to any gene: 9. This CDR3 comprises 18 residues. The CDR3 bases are TGCGCCAGCAGCCAAGATCGGGGACAGGGGGCTGTTAGTGAAAAACTGTTTTTT. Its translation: CASSQDRGQGAVSEKLFF.

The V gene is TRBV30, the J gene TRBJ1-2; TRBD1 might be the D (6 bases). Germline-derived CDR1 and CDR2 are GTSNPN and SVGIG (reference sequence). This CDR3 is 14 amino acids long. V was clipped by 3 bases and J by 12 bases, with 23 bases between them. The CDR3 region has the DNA TGTGCCTGGAGAGGTCAATTTTGGCAGGGGCGGGACACCTTC. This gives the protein CAWRGQFWQGRDTF.

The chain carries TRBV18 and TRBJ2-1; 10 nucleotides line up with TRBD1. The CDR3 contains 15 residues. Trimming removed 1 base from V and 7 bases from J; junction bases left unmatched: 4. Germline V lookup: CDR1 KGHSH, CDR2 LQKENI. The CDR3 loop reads CASSPQDRGRNEQFF. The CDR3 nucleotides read TGTGCCAGCTCACCACAGGACAGGGGGAGAAATGAGCAGTTCTTC.

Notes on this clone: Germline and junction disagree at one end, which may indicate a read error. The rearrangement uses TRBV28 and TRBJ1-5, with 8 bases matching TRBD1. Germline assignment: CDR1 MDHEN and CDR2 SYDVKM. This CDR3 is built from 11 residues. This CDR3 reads CASSSQGARGF. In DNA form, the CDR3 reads TGTGCCAGCAGTTCTCAGGGGGCGAGGGGTTTT.

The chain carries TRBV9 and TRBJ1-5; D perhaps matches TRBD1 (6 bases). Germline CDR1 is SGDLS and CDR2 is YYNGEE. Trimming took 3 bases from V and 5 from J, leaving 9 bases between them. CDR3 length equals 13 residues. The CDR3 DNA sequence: TGTGCCAGCAGCGGGGGGCCGGATCAGCCCCAGCATTTT. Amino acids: CASSGGPDQPQHF.

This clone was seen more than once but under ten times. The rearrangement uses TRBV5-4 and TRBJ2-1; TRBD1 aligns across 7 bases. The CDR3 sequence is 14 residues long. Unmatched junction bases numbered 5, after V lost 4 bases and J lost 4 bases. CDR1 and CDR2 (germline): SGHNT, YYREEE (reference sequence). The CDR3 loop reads CASSRTGPYNEQFF. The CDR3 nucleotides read TGTGCCAGCAGCAGGACAGGCCCTTACAATGAGCAGTTCTTC.